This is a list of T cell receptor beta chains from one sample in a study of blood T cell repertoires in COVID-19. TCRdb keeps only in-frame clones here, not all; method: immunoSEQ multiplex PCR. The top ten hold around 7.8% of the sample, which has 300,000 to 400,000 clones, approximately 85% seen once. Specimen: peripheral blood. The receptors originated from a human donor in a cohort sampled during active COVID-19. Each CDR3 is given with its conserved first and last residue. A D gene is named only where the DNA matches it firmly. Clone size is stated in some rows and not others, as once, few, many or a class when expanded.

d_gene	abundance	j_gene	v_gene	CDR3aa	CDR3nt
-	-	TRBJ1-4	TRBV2	CASSRTKNEKLFF	TGTGCCAGCAGCCGGACAAAGAATGAAAAACTGTTTTTT
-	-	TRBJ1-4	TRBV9	CASSVGALVNEKLFF	TGTGCCAGCAGCGTAGGAGCTTTGGTTAATGAAAAACTGTTTTTT
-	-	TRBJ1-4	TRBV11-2	CASSAPQGGNEKLFF	TGTGCCAGCAGCGCTCCACAGGGCGGGAATGAAAAACTGTTTTTT
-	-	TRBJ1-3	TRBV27	CASSLAGGNTIYF	TGTGCCAGCAGTCTCGCAGGAGGAAACACCATATATTTT
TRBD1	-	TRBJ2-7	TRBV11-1	CASSRQGVAYEQYF	TGTGCCAGCAGCCGACAGGGGGTAGCCTACGAGCAGTACTTC
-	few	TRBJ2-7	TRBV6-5	CASTSKEVHEQYF	TGTGCCAGCACCTCGAAGGAGGTCCACGAGCAGTACTTC
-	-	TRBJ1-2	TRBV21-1	CASSKAKALYDREDGYTF	TGTGCCAGCAGCAAAGCCAAAGCCCTCTACGACAGAGAGGATGGCTACACCTTC
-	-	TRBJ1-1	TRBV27	CASSFTGNTEAFF	TGTGCCAGCAGTTTTACTGGGAACACTGAAGCTTTCTTT
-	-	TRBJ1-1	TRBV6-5	CASSSTGLNTEAFF	TGTGCCAGCAGTTCAACAGGGCTGAACACTGAAGCTTTCTTT
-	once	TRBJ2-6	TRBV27	CASSLSSGAGANVLTF	TGTGCCAGCAGTTTATCGTCAGGGGCTGGGGCCAACGTCCTGACTTTC
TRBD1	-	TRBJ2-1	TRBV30	CAWDQTGLYNEQFF	TGTGCCTGGGACCAGACAGGGTTATACAATGAGCAGTTCTTC
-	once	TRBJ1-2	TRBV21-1	CASSKEDRHIGYTF	TGTGCCAGCAGCAAAGAGGACAGGCACATTGGCTACACCTTC
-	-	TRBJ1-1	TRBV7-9	CASRQLGTEAFF	TGTGCCAGCAGGCAGCTAGGTACTGAAGCTTTCTTT
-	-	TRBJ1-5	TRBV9	CASSVGENQPQHF	TGTGCCAGCAGCGTAGGGGAGAATCAGCCCCAGCATTTT
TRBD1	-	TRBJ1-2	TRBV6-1	CASSEADRVYGYTF	TGTGCCAGCAGTGAAGCCGACAGGGTCTATGGCTACACCTTC
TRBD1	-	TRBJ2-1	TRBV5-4	CASSQTGNEQFF	TGTGCCAGCAGTCAGACAGGGAACGAGCAGTTCTTC
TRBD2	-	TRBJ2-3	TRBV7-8	CASSPDPGLGADTQYF	TGTGCCAGCAGCCCAGACCCGGGACTAGGAGCAGATACGCAGTATTTT
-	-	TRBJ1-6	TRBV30	CAWSEQGGSPLHF	TGTGCCTGGAGCGAACAGGGTGGATCACCCCTCCACTTT
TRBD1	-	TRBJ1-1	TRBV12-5	CASGFHRTGGTEAFF	TGTGCTAGTGGTTTCCATCGGACAGGGGGAACTGAAGCTTTCTTT
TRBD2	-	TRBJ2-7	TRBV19	CASASGLPYEQYF	TGTGCCAGTGCTAGCGGGTTACCCTACGAGCAGTACTTC